This TCR beta chain was found in a study of radiotherapy plus CTLA-4 blockade in lung cancer. For the study at large: Disease control was present in more than 30% of patients, and objective responses in about 19%.

Assay used: immunoSEQ multiplex PCR; TCRdb lists only in-frame clones, some missing. The profile shows about 19,000 clones, roughly 83% of them singletons. To note about this clone: As yet, its antigen is unknown.

General study findings and limits: Early clone dynamics of blood T cells, plus interferon-beta, reportedly predicted response best. Tumor-derived TCR clones expanded in blood after radiotherapy plus ipilimumab.

Lung cancer patients with chemo-refractory metastatic non-small-cell disease were given focal radiation plus CTLA-4 blockade with ipilimumab. The germline V gene has CDR1 KGHSH and CDR2 LQKENI. This CDR3 is 14 amino acids long. V is TRBV18 and J is TRBJ2-5, with a tentative D call TRBD2 (7 bases). The tail of the sequence fits TRBJ2-7 better, so the J call may be wrong. The material sequenced was peripheral blood, taken from a patient treated with radiotherapy plus ipilimumab. The receptor was derived from a human donor with non-small cell lung cancer whose response to radiotherapy plus ipilimumab could not be evaluated. CDR3 residues: CASSRKGGDDEQYF. The CDR3 DNA reads as TGTGCCAGCTCACGAAAAGGGGGGGACGACGAGCAGTACTTC.